Listed here are 13 T cell receptor beta chains from one sample, sequenced in a study of lymphopenia after photon versus proton radiotherapy. Only in-frame clones appear in the TCRdb table, and some are missing; sequencing was by immunoSEQ multiplex PCR. The data contain tens of thousands of clones, over 70% of them seen just once; the ten biggest clones take up roughly 29%. Sequencing used peripheral blood, obtained from a patient treated with photon-based radiotherapy. All receptors derive from a man aged 50 to 60 with gastric cancer.

This chain connects TRBV9 to TRBJ2-7, with 8 bases aligning to TRBD1. J gave up 5 bases and V 4 bases, and 2 bases lay outside the gene matches. The CDR3 contains 12 residues. The germline V gene has CDR1 SGDLS and CDR2 YYNGEE. This CDR3 is CASSLTGDEQYF. CDR3 DNA: TGTGCCAGCAGCTTGACAGGGGACGAGCAGTACTTC.

The chain combines TRBV30 with TRBJ2-1, with D unresolved. V gave up 2 bases and J gave up 4 bases, with 6 bases separating them. Germline lookup yields CDR1 GTSNPN and CDR2 SVGIG (reference sequence). CDR3 length: 12 residues. CDR3 residues: CAWSPRYNEQFF. For the CDR3, the DNA is TGTGCCTGGAGTCCCAGGTACAATGAGCAGTTCTTC. Full variable domain (remainder filled in from reference TRBV30 and TRBJ2-1): SQTIHQWPATLVQPVGSPLSLECTVEGTSNPNLYWYRQAAGRGLQLLFYSVGIGQISSEVPQNLSASRPQDRQFILSSKKLLLSDSGFYLCAWSPRYNEQFFGPGTRLTVL.

The chain recombines TRBV19 with TRBJ1-5, with D perhaps TRBD1 (6 bases). Germline V gene lookup returns CDR1 LNHDA and CDR2 SQIVND (reference sequence). This CDR3 has 13 amino acids. V lost 7 bases and J lost 6, with 13 bases in between. CDR3 in amino acids: CASTPQGGQPQHF. The CDR3 bases are TGTGCCAGTACCCCACAGGGAGGTCAGCCCCAGCATTTT. The full variable domain, rest sourced from reference TRBV19 and TRBJ1-5, is DGGITQSPKYLFRKEGQNVTLSCEQNLNHDAMYWYRQDPGQGLRLIYYSQIVNDFQKGDIAEGYSVSREKKESFPLTVTSAQKNPTAFYLCASTPQGGQPQHFGDGTRLSIL.

V gene TRBV18 combines with J gene TRBJ1-1; perhaps TRBD1 as D (6 bases). V gave up 3 bases and J gave up 1 base, with 12 bases separating them. Germline V gene lookup returns CDR1 KGHSH and CDR2 LQKENI. The CDR3 spans 15 residues. The CDR3 spells CASSPILQGNTEAFF. As DNA, the CDR3 is TGTGCCAGCTCACCTATCTTACAGGGGAACACTGAAGCTTTCTTT.

This clone was seen more than once but under ten times. V and J are TRBV27 and TRBJ1-4, with no clear D. The ends were cut back, 1 base at V and 0 bases at J, with 9 bases in the middle. The length of the CDR3 is 16 residues. From germline, CDR1 is MNHEY and CDR2 SMNVEV (reference sequence). CDR3 in amino acids: CASSLYGPATNEKLFF. CDR3 in DNA: TGTGCCAGCAGTTTATATGGCCCGGCAACTAATGAAAAACTGTTTTTT.

The chain joins TRBV27 to TRBJ2-2; 11 bases are shared with TRBD2. The CDR3 covers 16 residues. V trimming: 6 bases; J trimming: 4 bases; junction bases outside the gene matches: 7. Germline assignment: CDR1 MNHEY and CDR2 SMNVEV (reference sequence). As DNA, the CDR3 is TGTGCCAGCAGCCACACTAGCGGGAGTTTCACCGGGGAGCTGTTTTTT. Protein product: CASSHTSGSFTGELFF.

J is TRBJ2-5 and V is TRBV7-2; D remains unclear. V lost 4 bases, J lost 5 bases, and 11 bases lay in between. Per the germline V gene, CDR1 is SGHTA and CDR2 is FQGNSA. This CDR3 region has 13 residues. Here the CDR3 reads CASSSRVSETQYF. In nucleotides, the CDR3 is TGTGCCAGCAGCTCCCGCGTTAGTGAGACCCAGTACTTC. The whole variable domain, filled in from reference TRBV7-2 and TRBJ2-5, reads GAGVSQSPSNKVTEKGKDVELRCDPISGHTALYWYRQSLGQGLEFLIYFQGNSAPDKSGLPSDRFSAERTGGSVSTLTIQRTQQEDSAVYLCASSSRVSETQYFGPGTRLLVL.

The chain employs TRBV2 and TRBJ1-5; unclear D gene. CDR1 SNHLY and CDR2 FYNNEI come from the germline V gene. CDR3 length equals 15 residues. V was shortened by 8 bases and J by 0 bases, with 14 bases between the two germline ends. Written as DNA, the CDR3 is TGTGCCAGCTTCCTCGGACCAGTTAGCAATCAGCCCCAGCATTTT. This codes for CASFLGPVSNQPQHF.

This rearrangement joins TRBV7-3 to TRBJ2-7, with 8 positions matching TRBD2. This CDR3 has 14 residues. The germline V gene encodes CDR1 SGHTA and CDR2 FQGTGA. Trimming took 2 bases from V and 2 from J; bases not matched to a gene: 2. The CDR3 region is CASSLLAGPYEQYF. CDR3 sequence (DNA): TGTGCCAGCAGCTTACTAGCGGGCCCCTACGAGCAGTACTTC. Combining the CDR3 with reference TRBV7-3 and TRBJ2-7 gives the whole variable domain GAGVSQTPSNKVTEKGKYVELRCDPISGHTALYWYRQSLGQGPEFLIYFQGTGAADDSGLPNDRFFAVRPEGSVSTLKIQRTERGDSAVYLCASSLLAGPYEQYFGPGTRLTVT.

The V call is TRBV11-2, the J call TRBJ2-3; TRBD2 agrees at 8 bases. CDR1 is SGHAT and CDR2 is FQNNGV in the germline V gene. The length of the CDR3 is 14 residues. Germline trimming cut 5 bases from V and 4 bases from J; bases unmatched to any gene: 5. The chain's CDR3 is CASSPGTRSDTQYF. The CDR3 nucleotides read TGTGCCAGCAGCCCAGGGACTAGATCAGATACGCAGTATTTT.

This rearrangement joins TRBV7-7 to TRBJ1-5; TRBD1 agrees at 9 bases. The V and J ends lost 5 bases and 3 bases, in that order; junction bases with no gene match: 17. This CDR3 is built from 19 residues. In germline, CDR1 is SSHAT, CDR2 FNYEAQ (reference sequence). The CDR3 DNA reads TGTGCCAGCAGCCTCCTGGACAGGGGTGGGGAAAGAAACAATCAGCCCCAGCATTTT. Amino acid sequence: CASSLLDRGGERNNQPQHF. Based on the CDR3 plus reference TRBV7-7 and TRBJ1-5, the full variable domain is GAGVSQSPRYKVTKRGQDVTLRCDPISSHATLYWYQQALGQGPEFLTYFNYEAQPDKSGLPSDRFSAERPEGSISTLTIQRTEQRDSAMYRCASSLLDRGGERNNQPQHFGDGTRLSIL.

This rearrangement joins TRBV5-1 to TRBJ2-5; D is undetermined. The CDR3 covers 13 residues. Germline V lookup: CDR1 SGHRS, CDR2 YFSETQ. Trimming stripped 0 bases from V and 3 bases from J, with 6 bases between. The CDR3 region has the DNA TGCGCCAGCAGCTTGGTAGGAGAAGAGACCCAGTACTTC. Translated, it gives CASSLVGEETQYF.

The J gene is TRBJ2-5, the V gene TRBV7-9; weak D call: TRBD1 (6 bases). Per the germline V gene, CDR1 is SEHNR and CDR2 is FQNEAQ (reference sequence). V was trimmed by 3 bases and J by 5 bases, leaving 10 bases between them. The CDR3 spans 13 residues. DNA of the CDR3: TGTGCCAGCAGCTTCCGACAGGCGGAGACCCAGTACTTC. As protein: CASSFRQAETQYF. The full variable domain, in which reference TRBV7-9 and TRBJ2-5 provide the parts outside the CDR3, is DTGVSQNPRHKITKRGQNVTFRCDPISEHNRLYWYRQTLGQGPEFLTYFQNEAQLEKSRLLSDRFSAERPKGSFSTLEIQRTEQGDSAMYLCASSFRQAETQYFGPGTRLLVL.